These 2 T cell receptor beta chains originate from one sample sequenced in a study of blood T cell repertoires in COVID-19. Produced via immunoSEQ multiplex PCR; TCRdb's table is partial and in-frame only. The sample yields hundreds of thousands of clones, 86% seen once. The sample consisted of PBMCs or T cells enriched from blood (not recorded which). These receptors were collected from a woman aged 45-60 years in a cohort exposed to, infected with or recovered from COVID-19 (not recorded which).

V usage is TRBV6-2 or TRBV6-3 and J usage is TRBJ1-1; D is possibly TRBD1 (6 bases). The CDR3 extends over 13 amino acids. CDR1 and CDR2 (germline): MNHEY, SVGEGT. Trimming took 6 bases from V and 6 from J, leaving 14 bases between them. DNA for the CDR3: TGTGCCAGCAGCCCTTCAGGGGTCCCTGAAGCTTTCTTT. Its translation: CASSPSGVPEAFF.

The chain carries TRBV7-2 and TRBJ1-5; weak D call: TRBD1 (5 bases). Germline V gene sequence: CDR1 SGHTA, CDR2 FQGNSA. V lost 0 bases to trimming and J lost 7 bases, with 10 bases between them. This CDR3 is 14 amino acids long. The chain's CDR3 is CASSLALGEQPQHF. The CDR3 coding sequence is TGTGCCAGCAGCTTAGCCCTAGGGGAACAGCCCCAGCATTTT. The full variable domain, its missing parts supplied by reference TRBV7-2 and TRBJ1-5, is GAGVSQSPSNKVTEKGKDVELRCDPISGHTALYWYRQSLGQGLEFLIYFQGNSAPDKSGLPSDRFSAERTGGSVSTLTIQRTQQEDSAVYLCASSLALGEQPQHFGDGTRLSIL.